The source of this T cell receptor (beta chain) is a study of memory CD8 T cells in hepatitis C reinfection. Overall study context: After reinfection, a couple of primary-infection resolvers became chronically infected. Pre-reinfection samples were taken 55 to 20 weeks before detection. A positive HCV RNA test after two negatives ≥60 days apart defined reinfection.

The data were produced by immunoSEQ multiplex PCR, yet TCRdb's version contains in-frame clones alone and is incomplete. There are over 50,000 clones in the sample; about nine tenths occur only once, and around 1% lies in the top ten. As for time point: pre-reinfection, 55 to 20 weeks before reinfection detection. No in vitro expansion preceded TCR sequencing of the sorted cells. The Montreal HEPCO cohort supplied donors who inject drugs. The receptor's source is a man younger than 30 with hepatitis C virus infection. What was sequenced was naive CD8+ T cells sorted from blood.

The CDR3 DNA sequence: TGTGCCAGTAGTATAGATCGAGGGAATCCTGAAGCTTTCTTT. Encoded protein: CASSIDRGNPEAFF. The V and J genes are TRBV19 and TRBJ1-1; D gene uncertain. Looked up from germline, CDR1 is LNHDA and CDR2 is SQIVND (reference sequence). The V gene lost 0 bases and the J gene lost 6 bases, with 11 bases spanning the gap. This CDR3 comprises 14 residues.